The 20 T cell receptor beta chains below come from one sample, sequenced in a study of blood T cell repertoires in COVID-19. TCRdb keeps only in-frame clones here, not all; method: immunoSEQ multiplex PCR. This sample carries about 40,000 clones, around 93% of them seen once, and the ten largest clones take less than 20%. The sequencing sample was made of peripheral blood. The receptors were sampled from a woman aged 25 to 39 in a cohort sampled during active COVID-19.

The rearrangement joins TRBV27 to TRBJ2-7; D is possibly TRBD1 (6 bases). This CDR3 has 16 amino acids. Germline V gene data show CDR1 as MNHEY and CDR2 as SMNVEV (reference sequence). The V and J ends lost 4 bases and 5 bases respectively, with 21 bases between them. This CDR3 reads CASSSHRVQGINEQYF. In nucleotides, the CDR3 is TGTGCCAGCAGTTCTCACCGTGTACAGGGTATCAACGAGCAGTACTTC.

V usage is TRBV2 and J usage is TRBJ1-1, with TRBD1 matching 8 bases. There are 13 residues in the CDR3. With 11 bases clipped from V and 0 bases from J, the junction kept 5 bases outside the gene matches. Germline assignment: CDR1 SNHLY and CDR2 FYNNEI. The CDR3: CASGGSMNTEAFF. CDR3 DNA: TGTGCCTCAGGGGGCAGCATGAACACTGAAGCTTTCTTT.

This clone was recorded a few times. The chain recombines TRBV28 with TRBJ1-3; TRBD1 matches 7 bases. The CDR3 sequence is 14 residues long. CDR1 and CDR2 (germline): MDHEN, SYDVKM. J was trimmed by 7 bases and V by 5 bases; bases with no gene match: 8. This chain's CDR3 is CASSPSTGWNTIYF. CDR3 nucleotides: TGTGCCAGCAGTCCATCGACAGGGTGGAACACCATATATTTT.

The chain is built from TRBV2 and TRBJ1-1; weak D call: TRBD1 (6 bases). Per the germline V gene, CDR1 is SNHLY and CDR2 is FYNNEI. The CDR3 length is 15 residues. Trimming removed 6 bases from V and 1 base from J, with 15 bases in between. CDR3 sequence reads: CASRLETGPNTEAFF. The DNA of the CDR3 is TGTGCCAGCAGGCTAGAGACAGGACCGAACACTGAAGCTTTCTTT.

This chain uses TRBV6-2 or TRBV6-3 with TRBJ2-7, with D maybe TRBD2 (6 bases). Trimming removed 5 bases from V and 3 bases from J, with 8 bases in between. Germline V gene lookup returns CDR1 MNHEY and CDR2 SVGEGT. The CDR3 totals 12 residues. CDR3: CASSRGNYEQYF. The CDR3 DNA is TGTGCCAGCAGTCGCGGGAACTACGAGCAGTACTTC.

J is TRBJ1-6 and V is TRBV30; no firm D call. Germline CDR1 reads GTSNPN; CDR2 reads SVGIG (reference sequence). The V gene lost 2 bases and the J gene lost 7 bases, with 9 bases spanning the gap. CDR3 length: 13 residues. CDR3 in DNA: TGTGCCTGGAGTCCGTCCGGGAATTCACCCCTCCACTTT. It translates to CAWSPSGNSPLHF.

This chain joins TRBV30 and TRBJ1-2; no definite D call. The CDR3 runs to 14 residues. Germline CDR1 GTSNPN, CDR2 SVGIG (reference sequence). The V end was cut by 3 bases, the J end by 8 bases, with 19 bases between. The CDR3 DNA follows: TGTGCCTGGAGCCTCATGGGCCTCTTTAAAGGCTACACCTTC. This translates into CAWSLMGLFKGYTF.

The chain links TRBV27 to TRBJ2-2, with TRBD1 identical over 10 bases. CDR1 and CDR2 (germline): MNHEY, SMNVEV (reference sequence). This CDR3 spans 19 amino acids. The ends lost 1 base at V and 8 bases at J; junction bases unmatched: 16. The CDR3 loop is CASSLWVRKGQGSWGELFF. CDR3 DNA sequence: TGTGCCAGCAGTTTATGGGTAAGAAAGGGACAGGGGTCGTGGGGGGAGCTGTTTTTT.

V is TRBV24-1 and J is TRBJ1-5; 7 bases fit TRBD1. The CDR3 totals 14 residues. Germline CDR1 and CDR2: KGHDR and SFDVKD. V shed 9 bases and J 4 bases; nucleotides not matched to a gene: 8. The chain's CDR3 is CATEGWDRNQPQHF. The CDR3 DNA follows: TGTGCCACCGAGGGTTGGGACAGAAATCAGCCCCAGCATTTT.

CDR3 DNA: TGTGCCAGCTCACCCCGGGACAGGGGAGAGACCCAGTACTTC. It specifies CASSPRDRGETQYF. This chain uses TRBV18 with TRBJ2-5; 10 bases match TRBD1. V was pared by 3 bases and J by 4 bases, with 2 bases of the junction left unmatched. The CDR3 has 14 amino acids. CDR1 KGHSH and CDR2 LQKENI come from the germline V gene. The entire variable domain, with the rest obtained from reference TRBV18 and TRBJ2-5, is as follows: NAGVMQNPRHLVRRRGQEARLRCSPMKGHSHVYWYRQLPEEGLKFMVYLQKENIIDESGMPKERFSAEFPKEGPSILRIQQVVRGDSAAYFCASSPRDRGETQYFGPGTRLLVL.

The chain recombines TRBV19 with TRBJ1-3, with TRBD1 matching 8 bases. This CDR3 region has 16 residues. Germline CDR1 is LNHDA and CDR2 is SQIVND (reference sequence). Trimming at V came to 6 bases and at J to 3 bases, leaving 10 bases not matched to a gene. CDR3 nucleotide sequence: TGTGCCAGTAGCCCCGGACAGGGAAGGAGTGGAAACACCATATATTTT. It encodes CASSPGQGRSGNTIYF.

A remark on this clone: The junction departs from the called germline gene at one end, perhaps through a read error. The chain links TRBV4-3 to TRBJ2-1; D is undetermined. The length of the CDR3 is 17 residues. Germline-derived CDR1 and CDR2 are LGHNA and YSLEER. The CDR3 DNA is TGCGCCAGCAGCCAAGTCTACGGGTACGGCTCCAACAATGAGCAGTTCTTC. This translates into CASSQVYGYGSNNEQFF.

The J gene is TRBJ2-1, the V gene TRBV10-1, with 16 bases identical to TRBD2. CDR1 is WNHNN, CDR2 SYGVQD, per germline (reference sequence). The CDR3 loop spans 19 amino acids. V shed 3 bases and J 3 bases; nucleotides not matched to a gene: 8. CDR3 residues: CASSDPGTSGRAFYNEQFF. CDR3 nucleotides: TGCGCCAGCAGTGACCCCGGGACTAGCGGGAGGGCCTTCTACAATGAGCAGTTCTTC.

The genes are TRBV11-3 and TRBJ2-1; 10 bases align to TRBD2. The germline CDR1 and CDR2 sequences are SGHNT and YENEEA. J was trimmed by 8 bases and V by 3 bases; bases with no gene match: 7. The CDR3 runs to 15 residues. The CDR3 region has the DNA TGTGCCAGCAGCTTCTCGAGCGGGAGGGCGGATGAGCAGTTCTTC. It encodes CASSFSSGRADEQFF.

V is TRBV19 and J is TRBJ2-3, with 11 bases fitting TRBD2. Losses at the gene ends were 8 bases for V and 1 base for J; bases not matched to a gene: 11. In germline, CDR1 is LNHDA, CDR2 SQIVND (reference sequence). The CDR3 has 17 residues. CDR3 in amino acids: CASEMGLAGGRTDTQYF. DNA for the CDR3: TGTGCCAGTGAGATGGGGCTAGCGGGAGGACGCACAGATACGCAGTATTTT.

This clone was counted a single time. CDR3 bases: TGTGCCAGCAGCTCACAACAGGGCGGGGAGCTGTTTTTT. Its translation is CASSSQQGGELFF. The V and J genes are TRBV11-3 and TRBJ2-2; a possible D gene is TRBD1 (6 bases). V lost 4 bases, J lost 7 bases, and 10 bases lay in between. Germline values: CDR1 SGHNT, CDR2 YENEEA. This CDR3 contains 13 residues.

The rearrangement links TRBV5-1 to TRBJ2-5, with D maybe TRBD2 (6 bases). The germline CDR1 and CDR2 sequences are SGHRS and YFSETQ. This CDR3 region has 13 residues. V was clipped by 6 bases and J by 4 bases, with 13 bases between them. CDR3 sequence: CASTSWGGETQYF. The CDR3 DNA reads TGCGCCAGCACTTCCTGGGGAGGAGAGACCCAGTACTTC.

The chain carries TRBV5-4 and TRBJ2-7; a possible D gene is TRBD2 (6 bases). Germline values: CDR1 SGHNT, CDR2 YYREEE (reference sequence). Trimming shortened V by 2 bases and J by 6 bases, and 21 bases separated the two germline ends. This CDR3 has 16 residues. The CDR3 DNA reads as TGTGCCAGCAGCTTAGCTAGCGTGAGGTCCGTGCGCGAGCAGTACTTC. This translates into CASSLASVRSVREQYF. Based on the CDR3 plus reference TRBV5-4 and TRBJ2-7, the full variable domain is ETGVTQSPTHLIKTRGQQVTLRCSSQSGHNTVSWYQQALGQGPQFIFQYYREEENGRGNFPPRFSGLQFPNYSSELNVNALELDDSALYLCASSLASVRSVREQYFGPGTRLTVT.

The chain is built from TRBV5-6 and TRBJ2-3; TRBD2 is a possible D gene (6 bases). Trimming left V 4 bases short and J 5 bases short, with 11 bases between. Germline-derived CDR1 and CDR2 are SGHDT and YYEEEE. This CDR3 contains 13 residues. The CDR3 is CASSPGVRDTQYF. CDR3 sequence (DNA): TGTGCCAGCAGCCCGGGGGTGAGAGATACGCAGTATTTT.

The chain joins TRBV7-2 to TRBJ1-5; D is possibly TRBD1 (6 bases). The germline V gene has CDR1 SGHTA and CDR2 FQGNSA. V was pared by 5 bases and J by 2 bases, with 13 bases between. The CDR3 has 15 residues. This chain's CDR3 is CASSSTGFGNQPQHF. The CDR3 bases are TGTGCCAGCAGCAGTACAGGGTTTGGCAATCAGCCCCAGCATTTT.